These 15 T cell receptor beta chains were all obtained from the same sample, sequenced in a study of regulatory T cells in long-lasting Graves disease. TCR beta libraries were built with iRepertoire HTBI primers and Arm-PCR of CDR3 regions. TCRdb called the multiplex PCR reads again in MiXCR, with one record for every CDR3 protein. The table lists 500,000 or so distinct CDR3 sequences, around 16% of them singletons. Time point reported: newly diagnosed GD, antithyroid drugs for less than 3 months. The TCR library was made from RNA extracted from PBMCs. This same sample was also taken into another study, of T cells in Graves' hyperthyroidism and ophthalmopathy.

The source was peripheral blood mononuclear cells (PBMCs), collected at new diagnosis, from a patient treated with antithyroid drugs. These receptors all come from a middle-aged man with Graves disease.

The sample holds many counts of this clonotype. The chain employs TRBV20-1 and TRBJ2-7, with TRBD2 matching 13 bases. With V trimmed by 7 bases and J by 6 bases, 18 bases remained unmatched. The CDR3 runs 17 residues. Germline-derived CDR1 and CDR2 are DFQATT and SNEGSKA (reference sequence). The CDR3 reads CSESKGRTSGSYGEQYF. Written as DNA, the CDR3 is TGCAGTGAGTCGAAGGGAAGGACTAGCGGGAGTTACGGCGAGCAGTACTTC.

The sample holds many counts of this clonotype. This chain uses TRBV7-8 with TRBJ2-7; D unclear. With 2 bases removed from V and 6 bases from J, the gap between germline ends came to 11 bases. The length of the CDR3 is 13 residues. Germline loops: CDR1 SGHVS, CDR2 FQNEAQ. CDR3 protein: CASSLSGDREQYF. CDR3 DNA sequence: TGTGCCAGCAGCTTATCTGGAGACCGCGAGCAGTACTTC.

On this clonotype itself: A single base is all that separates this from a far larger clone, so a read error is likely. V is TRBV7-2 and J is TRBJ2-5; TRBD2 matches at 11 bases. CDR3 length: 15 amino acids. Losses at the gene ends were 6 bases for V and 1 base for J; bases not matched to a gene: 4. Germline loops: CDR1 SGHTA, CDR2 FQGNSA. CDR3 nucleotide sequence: TGTGCCAGCAGGGGGGGACTAGCGGTCCAAGAGACCCAGTACTTC. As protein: CASRGGLAVQETQYF.

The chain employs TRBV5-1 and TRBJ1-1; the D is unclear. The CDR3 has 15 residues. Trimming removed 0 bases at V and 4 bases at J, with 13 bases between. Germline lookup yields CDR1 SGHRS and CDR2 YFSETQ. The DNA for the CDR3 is TGCGCCAGCAGCTTGGCTGGAGGAAGCGTCACTGAAGCTTTCTTT. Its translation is CASSLAGGSVTEAFF.

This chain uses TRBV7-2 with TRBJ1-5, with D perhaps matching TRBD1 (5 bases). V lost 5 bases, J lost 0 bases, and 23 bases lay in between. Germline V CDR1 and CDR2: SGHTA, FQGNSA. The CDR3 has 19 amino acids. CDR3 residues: CASSLYNLPGSYSNQPQHF. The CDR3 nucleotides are TGTGCCAGCAGCCTCTACAATTTACCAGGGTCTTATAGCAATCAGCCCCAGCATTTT.

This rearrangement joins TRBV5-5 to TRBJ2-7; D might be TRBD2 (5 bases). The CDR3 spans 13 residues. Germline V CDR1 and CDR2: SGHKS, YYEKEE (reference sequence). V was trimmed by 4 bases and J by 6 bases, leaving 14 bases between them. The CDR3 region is CASSPWTYSEQYF. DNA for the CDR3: TGTGCCAGCAGCCCTTGGACTTATTCCGAGCAGTACTTC.

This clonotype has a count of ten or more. CDR3 nucleotide sequence: TGCGCCAGCAGCTTGGGGGACCCTCAAAACTATGAGCAGTTCTTC. Translated: CASSLGDPQNYEQFF. The chain couples TRBV5-1 to TRBJ2-1; D could derive from TRBD1 or TRBD2 (5 bases each). CDR1 and CDR2 from the germline V gene are SGHRS and YFSETQ. This CDR3 spans 15 amino acids. V gave up 0 bases and J gave up 8 bases, with 15 bases separating them.

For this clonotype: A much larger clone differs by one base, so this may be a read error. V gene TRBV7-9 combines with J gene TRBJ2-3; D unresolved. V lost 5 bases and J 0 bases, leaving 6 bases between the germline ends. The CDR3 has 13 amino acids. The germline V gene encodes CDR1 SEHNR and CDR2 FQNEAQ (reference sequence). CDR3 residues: CASSAVSTDTQYF. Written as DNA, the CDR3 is TGTGCCAGCAGCGCGGTAAGCACAGATACGCAGTATTTT.

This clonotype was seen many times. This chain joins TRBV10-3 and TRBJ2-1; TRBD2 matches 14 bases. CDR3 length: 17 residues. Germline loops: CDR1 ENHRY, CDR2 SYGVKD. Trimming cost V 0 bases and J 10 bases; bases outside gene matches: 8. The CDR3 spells CAISESKGLAGEREQFF. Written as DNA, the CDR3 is TGTGCCATCAGTGAGTCCAAGGGACTAGCGGGAGAACGGGAGCAGTTCTTC.

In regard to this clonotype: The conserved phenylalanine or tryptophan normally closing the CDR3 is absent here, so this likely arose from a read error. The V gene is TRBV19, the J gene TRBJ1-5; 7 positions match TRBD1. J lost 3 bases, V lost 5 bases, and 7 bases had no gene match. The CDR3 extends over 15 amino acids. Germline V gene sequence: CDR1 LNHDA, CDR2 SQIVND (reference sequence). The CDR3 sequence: CASSPDRVNNQPQHL. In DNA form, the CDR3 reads TGTGCCAGTAGTCCCGACAGGGTGAACAATCAGCCCCAGCATCTT.

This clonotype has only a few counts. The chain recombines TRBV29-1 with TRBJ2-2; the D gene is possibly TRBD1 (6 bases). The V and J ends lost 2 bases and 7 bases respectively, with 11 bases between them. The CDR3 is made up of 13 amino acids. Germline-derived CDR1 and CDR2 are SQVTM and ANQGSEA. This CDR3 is CSVETGSDGELFF. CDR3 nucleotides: TGCAGCGTTGAAACAGGGTCGGACGGGGAGCTGTTTTTT.

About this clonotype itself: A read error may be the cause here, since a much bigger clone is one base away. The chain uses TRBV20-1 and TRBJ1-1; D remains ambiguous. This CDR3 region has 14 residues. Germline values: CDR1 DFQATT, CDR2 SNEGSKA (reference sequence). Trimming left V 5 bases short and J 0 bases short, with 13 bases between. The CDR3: CSAGGRSMNTEAFF. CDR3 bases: TGCAGTGCTGGCGGGAGGAGCATGAACACTGAAGCTTTCTTT.

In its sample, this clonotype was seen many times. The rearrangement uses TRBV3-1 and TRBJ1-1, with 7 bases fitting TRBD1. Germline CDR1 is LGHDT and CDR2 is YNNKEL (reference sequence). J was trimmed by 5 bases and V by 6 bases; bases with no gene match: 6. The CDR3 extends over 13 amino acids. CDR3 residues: CASRGDRVTEAFF. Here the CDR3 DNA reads TGTGCCAGCAGGGGAGACAGGGTTACTGAAGCTTTCTTT.

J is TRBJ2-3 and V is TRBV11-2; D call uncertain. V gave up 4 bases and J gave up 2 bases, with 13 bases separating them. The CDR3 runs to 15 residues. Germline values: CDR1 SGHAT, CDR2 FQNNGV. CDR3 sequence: CASSSSGSYTDTQYF. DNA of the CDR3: TGTGCCAGCAGCTCATCCGGGTCCTACACAGATACGCAGTATTTT. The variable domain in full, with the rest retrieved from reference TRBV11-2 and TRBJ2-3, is EAGVAQSPRYKIIEKRQSVAFWCNPISGHATLYWYQQILGQGPKLLIQFQNNGVVDDSQLPKDRFSAERLKGVDSTLKIQPAKLEDSAVYLCASSSSGSYTDTQYFGPGTRLTVL.

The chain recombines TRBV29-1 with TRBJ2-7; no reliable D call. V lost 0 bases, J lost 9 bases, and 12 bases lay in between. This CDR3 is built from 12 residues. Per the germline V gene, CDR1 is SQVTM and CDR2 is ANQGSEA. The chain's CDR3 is CSVEEVGARQYF. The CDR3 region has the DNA TGCAGCGTTGAAGAGGTCGGAGCAAGGCAGTACTTC.